This entry describes one T cell receptor (beta chain). These data belong to a study of blood T cell repertoires in COVID-19. Study context: The United States, Italy and Spain supplied acute and convalescent COVID-19 samples. PBMCs, B-cell-depleted T cells, or T cells were the source of the cDNA or gDNA that made up the material.

Per the study methods: Reference gene primer amplification yielded estimated nucleated cell counts. Here immunoSEQ multiplex PCR was the method, and the copy in TCRdb shows in-frame clones only, minus some. V and J calls and clone size are given by that table; D and trimming were obtained from the DNA. The sample shows 470,000 or so clones, about 85% of them seen only once. CDR1 SGHNT and CDR2 YYREEE come from the germline V gene (reference sequence). V lost 0 bases and J lost 9; bases outside the gene matches: 9. This CDR3 region has 16 residues. The sample was PBMCs or T cells enriched from blood (not recorded which). This clonotype was sampled from a woman younger than 30 with acute COVID-19. The genes are TRBV5-4 and TRBJ2-1; 10 bases align to TRBD2. DNA of the CDR3: TGTGCCAGCAGCTTGGTATCTAGCGGGAGTGTTGGTGAGCAGTTCTTC. It encodes CASSLVSSGSVGEQFF.